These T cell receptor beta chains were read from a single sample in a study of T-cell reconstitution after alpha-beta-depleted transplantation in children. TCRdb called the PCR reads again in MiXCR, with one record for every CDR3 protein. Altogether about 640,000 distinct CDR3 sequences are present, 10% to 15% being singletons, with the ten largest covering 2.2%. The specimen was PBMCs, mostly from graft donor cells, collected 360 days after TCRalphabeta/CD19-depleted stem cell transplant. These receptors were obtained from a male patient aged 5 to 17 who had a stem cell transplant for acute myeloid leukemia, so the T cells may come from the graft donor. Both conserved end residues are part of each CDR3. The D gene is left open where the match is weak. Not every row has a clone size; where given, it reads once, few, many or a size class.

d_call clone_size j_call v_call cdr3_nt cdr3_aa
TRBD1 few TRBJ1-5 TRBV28 TGTGCCAGCAGTTTCCGAGCAGGGGGGCGGCAGCCCCAGCATTTT CASSFRAGGRQPQHF
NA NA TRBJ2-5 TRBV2 TGTGCCAGCAGTGAAAAGGGGGTCTGGGCAGACCAAGAGACCCAGTACTTC CASSEKGVWADQETQYF
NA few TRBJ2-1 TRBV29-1 TGCAGCGTTTCCCCCCGGACGGGAGCCAGCTCCTACAATGAGCAGTTCTTC CSVSPRTGASSYNEQFF
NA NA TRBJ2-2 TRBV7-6 TGTGCCAGCAAGGGGTCCTACGAAGGCACCGGGGAGCTGTTTTTT CASKGSYEGTGELFF
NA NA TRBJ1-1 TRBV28 TGTGCCAGCATTGGAGAGAACACTGAAGCTTTCTTT CASIGENTEAFF
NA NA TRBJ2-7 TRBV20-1 TGCAGTGCCACCTTAGGGGGGTATGAGCAGTACTTC CSATLGGYEQYF
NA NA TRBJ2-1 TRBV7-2 TGTGCCAGCAGCTGGGGGAGGATTGACAATGAGCAGTTCTTC CASSWGRIDNEQFF
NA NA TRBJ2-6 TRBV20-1 TGCAGTGCTAGATTCACTGGGGCCAACGTCCTGACTTTC CSARFTGANVLTF
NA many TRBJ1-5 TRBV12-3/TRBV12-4 TGTGCCAGCAACCCAGGGGATAGCAATCAGCCCCAGCATTTT CASNPGDSNQPQHF
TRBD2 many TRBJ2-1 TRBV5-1 TGCGCCAGCAGCTTGTGGCCTAGCGGGTTGAATGAGCAGTTCTTC CASSLWPSGLNEQFF
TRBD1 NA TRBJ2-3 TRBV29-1 TGCAGCGTTGATTCGGTCAGGGGGACAGATACGCAGTATTTT CSVDSVRGTDTQYF
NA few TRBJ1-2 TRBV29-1 TGCAGCGTTTTAACAGAGAACTATGGCTACACCTTC CSVLTENYGYTF
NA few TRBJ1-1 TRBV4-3 TGCGCCAGCAGCCAAGATCTGGGCGCGGAAGCTTTCTTT CASSQDLGAEAFF
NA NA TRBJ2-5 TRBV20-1 TGCAGTGCTAGCTCTAGCGGCCCAGGGGGGGAGACCCAGTACTTC CSASSSGPGGETQYF
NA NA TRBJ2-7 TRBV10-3 TGTGCCATCAGAGGGACCTCTCCTCACTACGAGCAGTACTTC CAIRGTSPHYEQYF